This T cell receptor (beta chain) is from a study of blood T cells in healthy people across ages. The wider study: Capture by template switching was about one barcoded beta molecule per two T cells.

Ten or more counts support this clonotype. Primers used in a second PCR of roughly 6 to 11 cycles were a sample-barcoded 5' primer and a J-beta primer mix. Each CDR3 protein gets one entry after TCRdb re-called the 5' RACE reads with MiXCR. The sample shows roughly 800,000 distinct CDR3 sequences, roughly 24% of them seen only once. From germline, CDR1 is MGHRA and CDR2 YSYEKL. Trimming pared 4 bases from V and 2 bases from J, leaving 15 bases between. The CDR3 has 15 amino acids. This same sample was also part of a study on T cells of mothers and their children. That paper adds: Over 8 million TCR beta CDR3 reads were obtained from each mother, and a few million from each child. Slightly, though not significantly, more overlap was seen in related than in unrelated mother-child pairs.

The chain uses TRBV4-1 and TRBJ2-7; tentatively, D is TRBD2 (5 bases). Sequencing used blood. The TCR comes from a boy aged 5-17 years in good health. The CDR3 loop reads CASSRGLDVTYEQYF. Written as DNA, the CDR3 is TGCGCCAGCAGCCGAGGGCTGGACGTTACCTACGAGCAGTACTTC.